These 30 T cell receptor beta chains share one sample of origin, sequenced in a study of human thymus T cells. The repertoire was sequenced with immunoSEQ multiplex PCR; TCRdb's copy has only in-frame clones and lacks some. Among tens of thousands of clones, around 94% were seen once, and the ten largest hold around 6%. Sequencing input: blood. The receptors were sampled from a boy under two years old with a congenital heart defect but otherwise immunologically healthy.

The V and J genes are TRBV28 and TRBJ2-3; 12 bases align to TRBD2. Germline V gene lookup returns CDR1 MDHEN and CDR2 SYDVKM. The CDR3 is 14 residues long. V gave up 8 bases and J gave up 9 bases; unmatched junction bases: 9. The chain's CDR3 is CASHLAGGPQTQYF. The CDR3 nucleotides read TGTGCCAGCCACCTAGCGGGAGGGCCCCAAACGCAGTATTTT.

V is TRBV4-1 and J is TRBJ1-2; maybe TRBD1 (5 bases). This CDR3 has 14 residues. V was pared by 1 base and J by 7 bases, with 13 bases between. The V gene's germline CDR1 is MGHRA and CDR2 YSYEKL. The chain's CDR3 is CASSQGGVETGYTF. In DNA form, the CDR3 reads TGCGCCAGCAGCCAAGGGGGGGTCGAAACTGGCTACACCTTC.

The V gene is TRBV10-3, the J gene TRBJ1-5; D unresolved. Looked up from germline, CDR1 is ENHRY and CDR2 is SYGVKD. V was pared by 4 bases and J by 0 bases, with 7 bases between. The CDR3 has 14 residues. The CDR3 bases are TGTGCCATCAGTGGTTCAGATAGCAATCAGCCCCAGCATTTT. Protein sequence: CAISGSDSNQPQHF.

The chain couples TRBV21-1 to TRBJ2-3; the DNA was not compared with TRBD2, the D call given in the table. TRBV21-1 is labeled a pseudogene. The CDR3 length is 16 residues. DNA of the CDR3: TGTGCCAGCACCCGGCCATTAGCGGGAGCCACAGATACGCAGTATTTT. Residues: CASTRPLAGATDTQYF.

This chain links TRBV7-9 with TRBJ1-4, with TRBD1 matching over 9 bases. Germline-derived CDR1 and CDR2 are SEHNR and FQNEAQ (reference sequence). This CDR3 is 16 amino acids long. J gave up 6 bases and V 4 bases, and 9 bases lay outside the gene matches. DNA for the CDR3: TGTGCCAGCAGCTCCACAGAACAGGGGGCAGATGAAAAACTGTTTTTT. Its translation is CASSSTEQGADEKLFF.

V is TRBV6-5 and J is TRBJ2-5; 12 bases fit TRBD2. This CDR3 region has 16 residues. Germline CDR1 is MNHEY and CDR2 is SVGAGI. The junction had 8 bases not matched to a gene; V was cut back by 4 bases and J by 5 bases. The CDR3 DNA follows: TGTGCCAGCAGTTCCCGACTAGCGGGGGAATGGGAGACCCAGTACTTC. Translation: CASSSRLAGEWETQYF.

The CDR3 loop reads CASRQGGYTF. The CDR3 nucleotides read TGTGCCAGCAGGCAGGGTGGCTACACCTTC. This chain joins TRBV2 and TRBJ1-2; maybe TRBD1 (5 bases). This CDR3 is 10 amino acids long. V was trimmed by 6 bases and J by 7 bases, leaving 6 bases between them. Germline V gene data show CDR1 as SNHLY and CDR2 as FYNNEI.

This clone was observed a handful of times. The rearrangement links TRBV7-2 to TRBJ2-7, with D uncertain. V was shortened by 6 bases and J by 0 bases, with 12 bases between the two germline ends. The germline V gene has CDR1 SGHTA and CDR2 FQGNSA. The CDR3 extends over 14 amino acids. CDR3 sequence reads: CASSRSGSSYEQYF. The CDR3 DNA sequence: TGTGCCAGCAGTAGGTCAGGTAGCTCCTACGAGCAGTACTTC.

V usage is TRBV7-2 and J usage is TRBJ1-2; D gene unclear. V gave up 1 base and J gave up 8 bases, with 8 bases separating them. CDR1 SGHTA and CDR2 FQGNSA come from the germline V gene. This CDR3 region has 12 residues. The CDR3 spells CASSLGGNGYTF. CDR3 nucleotide sequence: TGTGCCAGCAGCTTAGGAGGGAACGGCTACACCTTC.

The V call is TRBV5-1, the J call TRBJ1-1; tentative D call: TRBD1 (6 bases). Trimming took off 5 bases at V and 5 bases at J, with 13 bases between the two ends. This CDR3 is built from 13 residues. CDR1 SGHRS and CDR2 YFSETQ come from the germline V gene. CDR3 amino acids: CASSYDGTTEAFF. CDR3 DNA: TGCGCCAGCAGTTACGATGGGACAACTGAAGCTTTCTTT.

V gene TRBV28 combines with J gene TRBJ2-1; 9 nucleotides agree with TRBD1. Germline CDR1 MDHEN, CDR2 SYDVKM. J lost 0 bases, V lost 5 bases, and 5 bases had no gene match. The CDR3 sequence is 16 residues long. DNA of the CDR3: TGTGCCAGCAGTCGAGGGACAGGGAGCTCCTACAATGAGCAGTTCTTC. It yields the protein CASSRGTGSSYNEQFF.

V is TRBV4-2 and J is TRBJ2-3, with 12 bases lining up with TRBD2. The CDR3 consists of 17 residues. Germline V gene data show CDR1 as LGHNA and CDR2 as YNFKEQ. With V trimmed by 1 base and J by 5 bases, 7 bases remained unmatched. CDR3 protein: CASSQAASGGAEDTQYF. In nucleotides, the CDR3 is TGTGCCAGCAGCCAAGCGGCTAGCGGGGGGGCCGAAGATACGCAGTATTTT.

The chain joins TRBV12-5 to TRBJ2-3, with D perhaps TRBD2 (6 bases). Trimming shortened V by 6 bases and J by 5 bases, and 21 bases separated the two germline ends. The CDR3 has 16 residues. In germline, CDR1 is LGHNT, CDR2 FRNRAP. CDR3 sequence (DNA): TGTGCTAGTGGACGGGGACTGGATGTCCTTAAAGATACGCAGTATTTT. Its translation is CASGRGLDVLKDTQYF.

The chain combines TRBV4-3 with TRBJ1-3, with D possibly TRBD1 on 5 matching bases. The CDR3 has 15 amino acids. Trimming left V 4 bases short and J 4 bases short, with 14 bases between. Germline V gives CDR1 LGHNA, CDR2 YSLEER. The CDR3 bases are TGCGCCAGCAGCCGAGGGGCGAATGGAGGAAACACCATATATTTT. Protein sequence: CASSRGANGGNTIYF.

This clone appeared once. The rearrangement links TRBV6-1 to TRBJ1-1; D unresolved. Trimming removed 4 bases at V and 4 bases at J, with 7 bases between. The germline CDR1 and CDR2 sequences are MNHNS and SASEGT. The CDR3 spans 12 residues. CDR3 DNA sequence: TGTGCCAGCAGTGTTCGGGCCACTGAAGCTTTCTTT. Translating gives CASSVRATEAFF.

This clone was seen only a few times. V and J are TRBV4-2 and TRBJ1-1, with D hard to call. V was pared by 3 bases and J by 3 bases, with 8 bases between. CDR1 and CDR2 (germline): LGHNA, YNFKEQ. CDR3 size: 13 residues. CDR3 loop: CASSQGGHTEAFF. CDR3 nucleotides: TGTGCCAGCAGCCAGGGAGGGCACACTGAAGCTTTCTTT.

The genes are TRBV10-2 and TRBJ2-3; no definite D call. The CDR3 covers 12 residues. Deletions cut 4 bases from V and 1 base from J, with 3 bases between. The germline V gene encodes CDR1 WSHSY and CDR2 SAAADI. CDR3 sequence reads: CASSGGTDTQYF. CDR3 nucleotides: TGCGCCAGCAGTGGGGGCACAGATACGCAGTATTTT.

V and J are TRBV27 and TRBJ1-6; D gene uncertain. The CDR3 covers 14 residues. Trimming took off 2 bases at V and 8 bases at J, with 10 bases between the two ends. The V gene's germline CDR1 is MNHEY and CDR2 SMNVEV (reference sequence). The CDR3 DNA is TGTGCCAGCAGTTTAAGGACTTCGGATTCACCCCTCCACTTT. It specifies CASSLRTSDSPLHF.

The chain recombines TRBV4-1 with TRBJ2-1; 10 bases are shared with TRBD2. There are 17 residues in the CDR3. Germline V CDR1 and CDR2: MGHRA, YSYEKL. V lost 4 bases to trimming and J lost 2 bases; unmatched junction nucleotides: 8. CDR3 amino acids: CASSPRLAGVPYNEQFF. DNA for the CDR3: TGCGCCAGCAGCCCTCGCCTAGCGGGGGTCCCCTACAATGAGCAGTTCTTC.

V and J are TRBV5-4 and TRBJ2-3; TRBD1 matches 8 bases. V gave up 3 bases and J gave up 5 bases; unmatched junction bases: 5. The CDR3 loop spans 14 amino acids. Germline assignment: CDR1 SGHNT and CDR2 YYREEE (reference sequence). DNA for the CDR3: TGTGCCAGCAGCTCCGGACAGGGAATAGATACGCAGTATTTT. Protein product: CASSSGQGIDTQYF.

J is TRBJ2-5 and V is TRBV2; D is undetermined. This CDR3 region has 11 residues. Trimming took 4 bases from V and 4 from J, leaving 4 bases between them. Per germline, CDR1 SNHLY and CDR2 FYNNEI. The DNA of the CDR3 is TGTGCCAGCAGTGCAGTAGAGACCCAGTACTTC. It is translated as CASSAVETQYF. Full variable domain (missing parts from reference TRBV2 and TRBJ2-5): EPEVTQTPSHQVTQMGQEVILRCVPISNHLYFYWYRQILGQKVEFLVSFYNNEISEKSEIFDDQFSVERPDGSNFTLKIRSTKLEDSAMYFCASSAVETQYFGPGTRLLVL.

The V and J genes are TRBV4-1 and TRBJ1-2; TRBD1 aligns across 7 bases. This CDR3 spans 13 amino acids. V gave up 1 base and J gave up 8 bases; unmatched junction bases: 4. CDR1 is MGHRA, CDR2 YSYEKL, per germline. The chain's CDR3 is CASSQGQGVGYTF. The CDR3 DNA reads TGCGCCAGCAGCCAAGGCCAGGGGGTCGGCTACACCTTC.

The chain couples TRBV11-3 to TRBJ2-5; D perhaps matches TRBD2 (7 bases). The V end was cut by 1 base, the J end by 4 bases, with 16 bases between. Germline CDR1 reads SGHNT; CDR2 reads YENEEA. The CDR3 runs 16 residues. CDR3 coding DNA: TGTGCCAGCAGCTTAGTATCGCGGGGGCCACGAGAGACCCAGTACTTC. Encoded protein: CASSLVSRGPRETQYF. The variable domain in full, completed from reference TRBV11-3 and TRBJ2-5, reads EAGVVQSPRYKIIEKKQPVAFWCNPISGHNTLYWYLQNLGQGPELLIRYENEEAVDDSQLPKDRFSAERLKGVDSTLKIQPAELGDSAVYLCASSLVSRGPRETQYFGPGTRLLVL.

The chain links TRBV12-2 to TRBJ2-4; the DNA was not used to check the table's D call, TRBD1. TRBV12-2 is a listed pseudogene. The CDR3 loop spans 16 amino acids. The CDR3 DNA sequence: TGTGCAAGTCGCCCCCCAGTGCCCCTAGCCAAAAACATTCAGTACTTC. Its protein product is CASRPPVPLAKNIQYF.

This clone appeared once. The chain couples TRBV18 to TRBJ2-1, with D possibly TRBD2 on 6 matching bases. The CDR3 has 15 residues. The V gene lost 2 bases and the J gene lost 1 base, with 9 bases spanning the gap. From germline, CDR1 is KGHSH and CDR2 LQKENI. In DNA form, the CDR3 reads TGTGCCAGCTCACCAGGAGGAGGGTCCTACAATGAGCAGTTCTTC. Protein sequence: CASSPGGGSYNEQFF.

CDR3 nucleotides: TGTGCCAGCAGTGGGGGGACAGGGGGCATCCGGTACTTC. It translates to CASSGGTGGIRYF. The chain has TRBV2 and TRBJ2-7; 12 bases agree with TRBD1. In germline, CDR1 is SNHLY, CDR2 FYNNEI. After removal of 4 bases from V and 12 bases from J, the junction contained 7 bases not matched to a gene. This CDR3 has 13 residues.

The chain couples TRBV6-5 to TRBJ2-5, with 7 bases matching TRBD2. Germline CDR1 and CDR2: MNHEY and SVGAGI. V trimming: 1 base; J trimming: 5 bases; junction bases outside the gene matches: 7. The CDR3 consists of 15 residues. CDR3 coding DNA: TGTGCCAGCAGTTACTGGGGGGGTCGGGGCGAGACCCAGTACTTC. This translates into CASSYWGGRGETQYF.

This chain joins TRBV7-8 and TRBJ2-7; TRBD2 matches 13 bases. V lost 1 base to trimming and J lost 3 bases; unmatched junction nucleotides: 12. Germline CDR1 is SGHVS and CDR2 is FQNEAQ. The CDR3 has 19 residues. CDR3 bases: TGTGCCAGCAGCTTAGTGGGACTAGCGGGAACCCCCAACTACTACGAGCAGTACTTC. The encoded protein is CASSLVGLAGTPNYYEQYF.

This clone was picked up one time. V and J are TRBV6-5 and TRBJ1-2; TRBD1 might be the D (6 bases). V dropped 6 bases and J dropped 5 bases, with 16 bases sitting between them. The CDR3 consists of 14 residues. Germline CDR1 reads MNHEY; CDR2 reads SVGAGI. The chain's CDR3 is CASRRTGYRYGYTF. The CDR3 coding sequence is TGTGCCAGCAGGAGAACAGGGTATCGGTATGGCTACACCTTC.

About this clone: An end of the junction differs from the germline gene, which may be a read error. This chain links TRBV4-3 with TRBJ2-5; 9 nucleotides match TRBD2. CDR1 LGHNA and CDR2 YSLEER come from the germline V gene. The CDR3 has 15 amino acids. CDR3 region: CASSQGLAIKEAQYF. CDR3 nucleotide sequence: TGCGCCAGCAGCCAGGGACTAGCCATCAAAGAGGCCCAGTACTTC.